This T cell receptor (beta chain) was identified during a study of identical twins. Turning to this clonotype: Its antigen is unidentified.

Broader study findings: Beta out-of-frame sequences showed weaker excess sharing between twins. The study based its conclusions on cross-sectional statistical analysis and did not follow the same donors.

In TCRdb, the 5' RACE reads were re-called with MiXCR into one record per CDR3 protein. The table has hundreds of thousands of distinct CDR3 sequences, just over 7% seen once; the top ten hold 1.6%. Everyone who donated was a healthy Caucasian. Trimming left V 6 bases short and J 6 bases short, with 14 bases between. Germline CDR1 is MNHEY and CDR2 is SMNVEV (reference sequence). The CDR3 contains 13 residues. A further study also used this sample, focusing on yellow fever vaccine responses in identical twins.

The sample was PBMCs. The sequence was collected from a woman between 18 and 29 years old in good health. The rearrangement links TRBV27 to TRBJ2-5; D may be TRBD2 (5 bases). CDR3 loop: CASSPGRGKTQYF. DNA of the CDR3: TGTGCCAGCAGCCCGGGGAGAGGGAAGACCCAGTACTTC.